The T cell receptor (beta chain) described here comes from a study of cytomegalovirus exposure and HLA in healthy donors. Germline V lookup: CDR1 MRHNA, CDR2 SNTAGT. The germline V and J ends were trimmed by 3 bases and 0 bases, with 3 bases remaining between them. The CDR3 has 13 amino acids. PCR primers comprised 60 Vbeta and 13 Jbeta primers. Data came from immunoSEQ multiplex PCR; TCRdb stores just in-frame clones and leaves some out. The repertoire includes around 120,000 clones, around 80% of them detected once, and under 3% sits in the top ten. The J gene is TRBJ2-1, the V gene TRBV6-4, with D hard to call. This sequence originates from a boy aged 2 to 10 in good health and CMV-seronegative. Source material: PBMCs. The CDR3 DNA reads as TGTGCCAGCAGTGAGAGCTCCTACAATGAGCAGTTCTTC. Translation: CASSESSYNEQFF.